The present entry profiles one T cell receptor (beta chain) with its context. Which antigen it targets is not known. No much larger clonotype is one base removed from it; base qualities were not supplied. PBMCs were isolated by Ficoll-Paque density gradient centrifugation. Trimming removed 5 bases from V and 1 base from J; the gene matches leave 5 bases unexplained. The CDR3, from cysteine to phenylalanine, totals 14 residues. The CDR3 DNA has 42 bases and is translated from base 1. As encoded in the germline V gene (reference sequence), CDR1 is GTSNPN while CDR2 is SVGIG. The sample comes from a study of T-cell memory formation after mild COVID-19 (dated by TCRdb to the early 2020s). General notes on the study: Most TCR sequence clusters were specific to one of the two donors. Longitudinal TCRalpha and TCRbeta repertoire sequencing tracked T-cell clones expanding and contracting after mild COVID-19 in a couple of donors. Two young, previously healthy adult volunteers made up the cohort, one male and one female. Study-wide findings and limitations: From day 15 to 85, contracting clones showed balanced CD4/CD8 phenotypes, whereas a second wave of clones that expanded from day 15 to 37 leaned towards CD4+. Some responding clones were detected in pre-infection memory, which suggested that pre-existing cross-reactive memory T cells had joined the SARS-CoV-2 response. Only a couple of mild cases were covered in the study, and larger cohorts including severe cases with pre-infection samples were considered necessary. SARS-CoV-2 specificity of the second-wave clones peaking on day 37 was not confirmed. Contracting CD4+ clones appeared mostly in the CM and EM memory subsets, whereas CD8+ clones were enriched in EMRA.

Sequencing took place on an Illumina NovaSeq 6000. TCRalpha and TCRbeta cDNA libraries were constructed by 5'RACE with constant-segment primers, with sample barcodes and unique molecular identifiers being introduced. Trizol reagent was used to extract RNA from every sample. Amplification of the libraries took two PCR steps, and the second step added a second sample barcode plus Illumina TruSeq adapters. Libraries were sequenced on an Illumina NovaSeq with 2 x 150 bp paired-end reads. In the source study's methods: Demultiplexing of reads and collapsing into UMI-guided consensus sequences were performed with migec v1.2.7. Using mixcr v2.1.11, UMI consensuses were aligned to TRA and TRB V and J templates and then assembled into clonotypes. Clonotypes were classified as expanded or contracted when called significant by both edgeR and NoisET, with noise models trained on biological replicates. For edgeR calls, the cutoffs were a false discovery rate-adjusted p below 0.01 and a log2 fold-change threshold of 1. As an exploratory analysis of dynamics, PCA with hierarchical clustering was applied to max-normalized trajectories of the 1000 most abundant clonotypes. Separately sequenced CD4+ and CD8+ repertoires were used to assign a CD4 or CD8 phenotype to each responding clone. In TCRdb, the public reads were trimmed at Q25 with fastp and aligned with MiXCR, with productive beta chains retained. A single entry per CDR3 protein holds the most common genes and DNA from its merged rows. None of the V and J calls come from the authors' own analysis; TCRdb made them. Recorded for this sample are 350,000 to 400,000 distinct CDR3 sequences; under 25% of them occurred a single time. The ten largest clones add up to under 15% of the sample.

The TCR was taken from an adult woman who had mild COVID-19 (a few samples of this study predate the infection). The sample titles of this study are shuffled in the database, so cell type and time point are left out; the donor was told from shared clones. Recombination joined TRBV30 with TRBJ2-3, with TRBD1 identical over 8 junction bases. The sample was PBMCs or a T cell subset sorted from them (not recorded which). In nucleotides, the sequence is TGTGCCTGGTCCTCGGGACAGGGCACAGATACGCAGTATTTT. This encodes CAWSSGQGTDTQYF.